Each of the 20 T cell receptor beta chains below was sequenced from the same sample in a study of human T cells and chemical hapten exposure. The time point was: patch test 2, 6 weeks after DPC sensitization. Treatment described: therapeutic diphenylcyclopropenone sensitization with weekly scalp DPC. TCRdb reanalysed the RACE reads using MiXCR and keeps one entry per CDR3 protein. The sample shows approximately 120,000 distinct CDR3 sequences, 9.2% of them seen only once. Sequenced material: whole blood, taken in connection with sensitization to the hapten diphenylcyclopropenone (DPC). These receptors came from a middle-aged woman with alopecia areata. Some clones in this sample may be carry-over from other donors' samples.

This clonotype was found many times. The chain combines TRBV28 with TRBJ1-6; perhaps TRBD1 as D (5 bases). From germline, CDR1 is MDHEN and CDR2 SYDVKM. V lost 0 bases to trimming and J lost 10 bases, with 10 bases between them. The CDR3 contains 14 residues. CDR3 DNA sequence: TGTGCCAGCAGTTTATGGCAGGGTGACTCACCCCTCCACTTT. Translated: CASSLWQGDSPLHF.

The sample holds a few counts of this clonotype. Here the CDR3 DNA reads TGTGCCAGCAGCTTACGCGGACTAGCGGGGAATGAGCAGTTCTTC. The encoded protein is CASSLRGLAGNEQFF. V gene TRBV11-1 combines with J gene TRBJ2-1; TRBD2 aligns across 12 bases. CDR1 and CDR2 from the germline V gene are SGHAT and FQDESV (reference sequence). This CDR3 has 15 amino acids. After removal of 2 bases from V and 7 bases from J, the junction contained 3 bases not matched to a gene.

This clonotype was observed at least ten times. This chain uses TRBV5-1 with TRBJ2-7, with 11 nucleotides matching TRBD2. From germline, CDR1 is SGHRS and CDR2 YFSETQ. The CDR3 is made up of 15 amino acids. J was trimmed by 1 base and V by 5 bases; bases with no gene match: 5. In nucleotides, the CDR3 is TGCGCCAGCAGTTATGGGACTAGCGGTTCCTACGAGCAGTACTTC. It encodes CASSYGTSGSYEQYF.

This chain links TRBV29-1 with TRBJ1-1, with unresolved D. CDR3 length equals 11 residues. Germline CDR1 SQVTM, CDR2 ANQGSEA. Trimming cost V 4 bases and J 3 bases, with 6 bases left between them. The CDR3 DNA sequence: TGCAGCGTTGTGGGTTACACTGAAGCTTTCTTT. Translated: CSVVGYTEAFF. The entire variable domain, with the rest obtained from reference TRBV29-1 and TRBJ1-1, is as follows: SAVISQKPSRDICQRGTSLTIQCQVDSQVTMMFWYRQQPGQSLTLIATANQGSEATYESGFVIDKFPISRPNLTFSTLTVSNMSPEDSSIYLCSVVGYTEAFFGQGTRLTVV.

There are many counts of this clonotype. The chain couples TRBV29-1 to TRBJ1-1, with D hard to call. The CDR3 spans 14 residues. Trimming left V 3 bases short and J 5 bases short, with 16 bases between. CDR1 and CDR2 from the germline V gene are SQVTM and ANQGSEA. The CDR3 DNA reads as TGCAGCGTTGAGGAGGGCACCTCCCGGACTGAAGCTTTCTTT. The encoded protein is CSVEEGTSRTEAFF. Variable domain in full (rest from reference TRBV29-1 and TRBJ1-1): SAVISQKPSRDICQRGTSLTIQCQVDSQVTMMFWYRQQPGQSLTLIATANQGSEATYESGFVIDKFPISRPNLTFSTLTVSNMSPEDSSIYLCSVEEGTSRTEAFFGQGTRLTVV.

The sample holds a few counts of this clonotype. The chain carries TRBV9 and TRBJ2-7, with TRBD1 matching 9 bases. Germline assignment: CDR1 SGDLS and CDR2 YYNGEE. The CDR3 sequence is 14 residues long. V lost 3 bases to trimming and J lost 7 bases; unmatched junction nucleotides: 8. The CDR3 DNA is TGTGCCAGCAGCGGGAGGGACAGGGCTGGAGAGCAGTACTTC. It is translated as CASSGRDRAGEQYF.

The chain joins TRBV28 to TRBJ2-5; weak D call: TRBD2 (6 bases). V lost 7 bases and J lost 4, with 7 bases in between. The germline CDR1 and CDR2 sequences are MDHEN and SYDVKM. The CDR3 spans 11 residues. The CDR3 DNA reads as TGTGCCAGCACCGGGAGAGAGACCCAGTACTTC. Protein sequence: CASTGRETQYF.

The chain links TRBV7-3 to TRBJ2-5; D is unclear. Germline V lookup: CDR1 SGHTA, CDR2 FQGTGA. V was cut by 6 bases and J by 0 bases, with 11 bases left in between. The CDR3 has 14 residues. The CDR3 nucleotides are TGTGCCAGCAGTTTGGGCCTGTACCAAGAGACCCAGTACTTC. This encodes CASSLGLYQETQYF.

This clonotype was observed at least ten times. The chain recombines TRBV5-1 with TRBJ2-5, with 9 bases fitting TRBD1. Germline V gives CDR1 SGHRS, CDR2 YFSETQ. The CDR3 consists of 15 residues. After removal of 4 bases from V and 7 bases from J, the junction contained 11 bases not matched to a gene. CDR3 DNA: TGCGCCAGCAGCCCCCCCGGGACAGGGTATCCGACCCAGTACTTC. It is translated as CASSPPGTGYPTQYF.

This clonotype was observed a few times. The chain couples TRBV12-3 or TRBV12-4 to TRBJ1-1; 8 nucleotides match TRBD1. Trimming at V came to 2 bases and at J to 9 bases, leaving 5 bases not matched to a gene. CDR3 size: 13 residues. The CDR3 DNA reads TGTGCCAGCAGTTTAAACAGGGGGGTGAAAGCTTTCTTT. Translating it yields CASSLNRGVKAFF.

This clonotype has just a few counts. V gene TRBV18 combines with J gene TRBJ1-5; no clear D gene. The CDR3 loop spans 13 amino acids. Germline CDR1 KGHSH, CDR2 LQKENI. V lost 0 bases to trimming and J lost 7 bases, with 7 bases between them. The CDR3 coding sequence is TGTGCCAGCTCACCACCCGGCGAACAGCCCCAGCATTTT. Translated: CASSPPGEQPQHF.

This clonotype was seen ten or more times. The chain combines TRBV11-2 with TRBJ1-1, with D unresolved. CDR1 is SGHAT and CDR2 is FQNNGV in the germline V gene. The CDR3 has 12 residues. Deletions cut 0 bases from V and 7 bases from J, with 6 bases between. CDR3 sequence reads: CASSLERGEAFF. The CDR3 DNA reads as TGTGCCAGCAGCTTAGAGCGTGGTGAAGCTTTCTTT.

This clonotype was seen more than once but under ten times. The V and J genes are TRBV21-1 and TRBJ1-3. TRBV21-1 is a pseudogene segment. The CDR3 contains 17 residues. The CDR3 DNA follows: TGTGCCAGCAGCAAAGTAGTAACAGCTCACTCTGGAAACACCATATATTTT. Its protein is CASSKVVTAHSGNTIYF.

The CDR3 sequence: CASSQRLGTGELFF. CDR3 nucleotide sequence: TGTGCCAGCAGCCAACGACTAGGCACCGGGGAGCTGTTTTTT. This chain joins TRBV14 and TRBJ2-2, with TRBD2 as a possible D gene (6 bases). V gave up 2 bases and J gave up 4 bases, with 8 bases separating them. The CDR3 consists of 14 residues. Germline CDR1 reads SGHDN; CDR2 reads FVKESK.

This clonotype has just a few counts. The CDR3 DNA reads TGCGCCAGCAGCCAAGACAAAGGGACGGCACTGTTTTTT. This translates into CASSQDKGTALFF. This chain links TRBV4-3 with TRBJ1-4; D may be TRBD1 (5 bases). Trimming left V 0 bases short and J 13 bases short, with 12 bases between. The V gene's germline CDR1 is LGHNA and CDR2 YSLEER. This CDR3 contains 13 residues.

This clonotype was recorded at least ten times. The chain has TRBV2 and TRBJ2-2, with TRBD2 identical over 15 bases. CDR3 length: 18 amino acids. The germline gives CDR1 SNHLY, CDR2 FYNNEI. The V and J ends lost 5 bases and 2 bases, in that order; junction bases with no gene match: 6. The DNA for the CDR3 is TGTGCCAGCAGTCCGGGACTAGCGGGGGGCCCAAACACCGGGGAGCTGTTTTTT. This translates into CASSPGLAGGPNTGELFF. The full variable domain, in which reference TRBV2 and TRBJ2-2 provide the parts outside the CDR3, is EPEVTQTPSHQVTQMGQEVILRCVPISNHLYFYWYRQILGQKVEFLVSFYNNEISEKSEIFDDQFSVERPDGSNFTLKIRSTKLEDSAMYFCASSPGLAGGPNTGELFFGEGSRLTVL.

This clonotype occurred many times. The chain is built from TRBV27 and TRBJ1-4; no clear D gene. Germline assignment: CDR1 MNHEY and CDR2 SMNVEV (reference sequence). This CDR3 contains 13 residues. The ends were cut back, 6 bases at V and 3 bases at J, with 8 bases in the middle. The CDR3 spells CASSSKANEKLFF. The CDR3 DNA follows: TGTGCCAGCAGCTCTAAGGCTAATGAAAAACTGTTTTTT.

This clonotype was recorded at least ten times. The J gene is TRBJ2-1, the V gene TRBV18; 8 positions agree with TRBD1. The ends lost 3 bases at V and 3 bases at J; junction bases unmatched: 1. There are 14 residues in the CDR3. Per the germline V gene, CDR1 is KGHSH and CDR2 is LQKENI. The DNA for the CDR3 is TGTGCCAGCTCACCCGGGACAGGCTACAATGAGCAGTTCTTC. Its protein is CASSPGTGYNEQFF.

Here the CDR3 DNA reads TGTGCCAGCAGCTCCTCCGGGACTAGCCTTACCCACGAGCAGTACTTC. Translating it yields CASSSSGTSLTHEQYF. The chain is built from TRBV5-6 and TRBJ2-7; 9 bases map to TRBD2. The CDR3 has 16 amino acids. Germline V gene sequence: CDR1 SGHDT, CDR2 YYEEEE. Germline trimming cut 3 bases from V and 5 bases from J; bases unmatched to any gene: 12.

J is TRBJ2-3 and V is TRBV6-5; D uncertain. Germline loops: CDR1 MNHEY, CDR2 SVGAGI. Deletions cut 2 bases from V and 3 bases from J, with 9 bases between. The CDR3 has 14 residues. The CDR3, as DNA: TGTGCCAGCAGTTACCACGGTGTTACAGATACGCAGTATTTT. Its protein is CASSYHGVTDTQYF.